Listed below are T cell receptor beta chains from one sample, sequenced in a study of CD8+ T cells in alopecia areata. The protocol was immunoSEQ multiplex PCR, while the TCRdb copy is restricted to in-frame clones and leaves out a portion. There are 180,000 or so clones in the sample; more than 45% occur only once, and about 5% lies in the top ten. This material consisted of CD4+ T cells sorted from blood, taken at week 24, from a patient treated with tofacitinib. All receptors derive from a human donor with alopecia areata. The CDR3 runs from the conserved cysteine through the conserved F or W. A D gene is named only where the DNA matches it firmly. Only part of the rows carry a size: once, few, many, or a class if the clone is expanded.

v_call,d_call,clone_size,j_call,cdr3_aa,cdr3_nt
TRBV25-1,NA,NA,TRBJ1-2,CASRNDRTYGYTF,TGTGCCAGCAGAAATGACAGAACCTATGGCTACACCTTC
TRBV30,NA,NA,TRBJ1-2,CAWSPMGGNYGYTF,TGTGCCTGGAGTCCTATGGGGGGGAACTATGGCTACACCTTC
TRBV4-2,NA,few,TRBJ2-7,CASSQERRAYEQYF,TGTGCCAGCAGCCAAGAACGGAGGGCCTACGAGCAGTACTTC
TRBV27,TRBD2,NA,TRBJ2-1,CASSVASGSVNEQFF,TGTGCCAGCAGTGTAGCTAGCGGATCGGTCAATGAGCAGTTCTTC
TRBV29-1,TRBD1,few,TRBJ2-7,CSVSRQGSEQYF,TGCAGCGTCTCCAGACAGGGTTCCGAGCAGTACTTC
TRBV4-3,NA,NA,TRBJ2-7,CASSQDLQTYEQYF,TGCGCCAGCAGCCAAGATTTACAGACCTACGAGCAGTACTTC
TRBV18,NA,NA,TRBJ1-1,CASSPRLLAGTEAFF,TGTGCCAGCTCACCCCGCCTCTTGGCAGGCACTGAAGCTTTCTTT
TRBV10-3,NA,NA,TRBJ2-3,CAIRTSAGLQDTQYF,TGTGCCATCAGGACGAGTGCGGGGCTTCAAGATACGCAGTATTTT
TRBV4-2,TRBD1,NA,TRBJ1-1,CASSQALGTGMNTEAFF,TGTGCCAGCAGCCAAGCCCTTGGGACAGGGATGAACACTGAAGCTTTCTTT
TRBV7-4,TRBD2,NA,TRBJ2-1,CASSLVGLAGARSSYNEQFF,TGTGCCAGCAGCTTAGTAGGGCTAGCGGGGGCAAGATCCTCCTACAATGAGCAGTTCTTC
TRBV6-5,NA,few,TRBJ2-3,CASSYAFADTQYF,TGTGCCAGCAGTTACGCCTTTGCAGATACGCAGTATTTT
TRBV18,TRBD1,NA,TRBJ2-5,CASSPPSGGAETQYF,TGTGCCAGCTCACCACCCTCAGGGGGCGCAGAGACCCAGTACTTC
TRBV7-2,NA,NA,TRBJ2-7,CASSLDETGIYEQYF,TGTGCCAGCAGCTTAGATGAAACGGGAATCTACGAGCAGTACTTC
TRBV29-1,NA,NA,TRBJ2-5,CSVQRGAGETQYF,TGCAGCGTCCAACGTGGGGCGGGGGAGACCCAGTACTTC
TRBV5-6,NA,NA,TRBJ2-5,CASSLLDGETQYF,TGTGCCAGCAGCTTACTAGATGGGGAGACCCAGTACTTC
TRBV18,NA,many,TRBJ2-6,CASSPPGRDSGANVLTF,TGTGCCAGCTCACCACCAGGACGAGACTCTGGGGCCAACGTCCTGACTTTC
TRBV7-2,NA,NA,TRBJ2-5,CASSYGGTQYF,TGTGCCAGCAGCTACGGAGGGACCCAGTACTTC
TRBV19,TRBD2,NA,TRBJ2-1,CASSTYSGASSYNEQFF,TGTGCCAGTAGTACCTATAGCGGGGCGAGCTCCTACAATGAGCAGTTCTTC
TRBV10-3,NA,NA,TRBJ2-7,CAIRGNSGSYEQYF,TGTGCCATCAGGGGTAATAGCGGCTCCTACGAGCAGTACTTC
TRBV29-1,NA,few,TRBJ2-2,CSVVSGPANTGELFF,TGCAGCGTTGTTTCGGGACCAGCGAACACCGGGGAGCTGTTTTTT
TRBV28,NA,few,TRBJ2-1,CASSLGRFEQFF,TGTGCCAGCAGTTTGGGTAGGTTTGAGCAGTTCTTC
TRBV6-6,TRBD2,few,TRBJ2-1,CASSYQREGEQFF,TGTGCCAGCAGTTACCAGCGGGAAGGTGAGCAGTTCTTC
TRBV6-5,NA,NA,TRBJ2-1,CASSSGASDEQFF,TGTGCCAGCAGTTCCGGGGCGAGCGATGAGCAGTTCTTC
TRBV29-1,TRBD2,NA,TRBJ2-5,CSVAGLAGGLAQETQYF,TGCAGCGTTGCCGGGCTAGCGGGAGGGCTTGCTCAGGAGACCCAGTACTTC
TRBV30,NA,NA,TRBJ2-3,CAWSLGEVSTQYF,TGTGCCTGGAGTTTGGGAGAAGTCAGTACGCAGTATTTT
TRBV5-1,TRBD1,NA,TRBJ1-1,CASSPGQGARGTEAFF,TGCGCCAGCAGTCCGGGACAGGGGGCAAGAGGGACTGAAGCTTTCTTT
TRBV7-2,NA,NA,TRBJ1-1,CASSLAYGEGEAFF,TGTGCCAGCAGCTTAGCGTACGGAGAGGGTGAAGCTTTCTTT
TRBV7-2,TRBD1,many,TRBJ2-2,CASSLRGDRGRTGELFF,TGTGCCAGCAGCTTAAGGGGCGACAGGGGGCGCACCGGGGAGCTGTTTTTT
TRBV29-1,NA,NA,TRBJ2-1,CSVGRASSYNEQFF,TGCAGCGTTGGACGCGCGAGCTCCTACAATGAGCAGTTCTTC
TRBV5-1,TRBD2,few,TRBJ2-4,CASSLGTSGAIAKNIQYF,TGCGCCAGCAGCTTGGGGACTAGCGGGGCTATAGCCAAAAACATTCAGTACTTC
TRBV19,TRBD1,NA,TRBJ1-2,CASSRDRGVSSGYTF,TGTGCCAGTAGTAGGGACAGGGGCGTGAGTTCGGGCTACACCTTC
TRBV7-3,TRBD2,many,TRBJ2-1,CASSLTSAYNEQFF,TGTGCCAGCAGCTTGACTAGCGCCTACAATGAGCAGTTCTTC
TRBV28,TRBD1,NA,TRBJ1-2,CASSRTGGAGYGYTF,TGTGCCAGCAGTCGAACAGGGGGCGCGGGCTATGGCTACACCTTC
TRBV10-3,NA,once,TRBJ1-2,CAISEGKGYGYTF,TGTGCCATCAGTGAGGGGAAGGGCTATGGCTACACCTTC
TRBV29-1,TRBD1,NA,TRBJ1-2,CSVNRDRVDYGYTF,TGCAGCGTGAACCGGGACAGGGTGGACTATGGCTACACCTTC
TRBV15,NA,NA,TRBJ2-7,CATSRDYFPGPNSYEQYF,TGTGCCACCAGCAGAGATTATTTTCCGGGACCGAACTCCTACGAGCAGTACTTC
TRBV2,NA,few,TRBJ2-5,CASTERETQYF,TGTGCCAGCACCGAGCGAGAGACCCAGTACTTC
TRBV14,TRBD1,NA,TRBJ2-7,CASSGFPGQGKSYEQYF,TGTGCCAGCAGCGGATTCCCCGGACAGGGTAAATCCTACGAGCAGTACTTC
TRBV13,NA,NA,TRBJ1-6,CASSLGVLNSPLHF,TGTGCCAGCAGCTTAGGGGTGCTGAATTCACCCCTCCACTTT
TRBV15,NA,NA,TRBJ2-5,CATSRGSGAKTQYF,TGTGCCACCAGCAGAGGTTCAGGGGCAAAGACCCAGTACTTC
TRBV7-8,NA,once,TRBJ1-1,CASSKGRVGGTEAFF,TGTGCCAGCAGCAAGGGACGGGTTGGAGGGACTGAAGCTTTCTTT
TRBV7-9,TRBD2,NA,TRBJ2-1,CASSLGGGNEQFF,TGTGCCAGCAGCCTAGGCGGGGGGAATGAGCAGTTCTTC